A selection of T cell receptor beta chains follows, all from one sample in a study of cytomegalovirus exposure and HLA in healthy donors. Repertoires were generated with immunoSEQ multiplex PCR, while TCRdb's copy carries only in-frame clones and drops some. The table has fewer than 150,000 clones, 55% to 80% seen once; the top ten hold 14%. The sequenced material came from PBMCs. Receptors originate from a human donor in good health. CDR3s include the opening cysteine and the closing phenylalanine or tryptophan. Each record gives: J gene, D gene, clone size, CDR3 length, V gene, CDR3 DNA, CDR3 protein. A D gene is named only where the DNA matches it firmly. Only part of the rows carry a size: once, few, many, or a class if the clone is expanded.

TRBJ2-1 | . | . | 12 | TRBV2 | TGTGCCAGCAAAGGGGTTTCTAATGAGCAGTTCTTC | CASKGVSNEQFF
TRBJ2-7 | . | . | 13 | TRBV4-1 | TGCGCCAGCAGCTCGTCGACAGACTACGAGCAGTACTTC | CASSSSTDYEQYF
TRBJ1-5 | TRBD1 | . | 13 | TRBV2 | TGTGCCAGCAGAGTGGGACAGAATCAGCCCCGGCATTTT | CASRVGQNQPRHF
TRBJ2-5 | . | . | 13 | TRBV5-4 | TGTGCCAGCAGCTTGGCCGAGGAAGAGACCCAGTACTTC | CASSLAEEETQYF
TRBJ1-1 | . | . | 15 | TRBV6-6 | TGTGCCAGCAGTTACTCGGGCCCCCCGGACACTGAAGCTTTCTTT | CASSYSGPPDTEAFF
TRBJ2-1 | TRBD2 | . | 20 | TRBV5-3 | TGTGCCAGAAGCTTGGACCTTCCCCGGGAGGGCCAAAGGCGGTACAATGAGCAGTTCTTC | CARSLDLPREGQRRYNEQFF
TRBJ2-7 | . | . | 13 | TRBV6-5 | TGTGCCAGCAGTTACGGGCCGGCCTACGAGCAGTACTTC | CASSYGPAYEQYF
TRBJ2-2 | TRBD2 | . | 17 | TRBV5-1 | TGCGCCAGCAGCCCGCCCACTAGCGGGAGTTTGGTCCGGGAGCTGTTTTTT | CASSPPTSGSLVRELFF
TRBJ1-2 | TRBD1 | few | 13 | TRBV9 | TGTGCCAGCAGCGTAGAGGCAGGGGGTGGCTACACCTTC | CASSVEAGGGYTF
TRBJ1-1 | . | . | 13 | TRBV28 | TGTGCCGCCTTACCCAACAGGAACACTGAAGCTTTCTTT | CAALPNRNTEAFF
TRBJ1-3 | TRBD1 | . | 16 | TRBV4-1 | TGCGCCAGCAGCTGGGACAGGGTATTCTCTGGAAACACCATATATTTT | CASSWDRVFSGNTIYF
TRBJ2-7 | . | . | 13 | TRBV11-1 | TGTGCCAGCAGCTGGGACTCTCTCTACGAGCAGTACTTC | CASSWDSLYEQYF
TRBJ1-1 | . | . | 13 | TRBV5-8 | TGTGCCAGCAGCTTGGGGCTGAACACTGAAGCTTTCTTT | CASSLGLNTEAFF
TRBJ2-7 | TRBD2 | medium-sized | 16 | TRBV6-1 | TGTGCCAGCAGTGAATCTCCAGCGGGGGGGAGGTACGAGCAGTACTTC | CASSESPAGGRYEQYF
TRBJ2-1 | TRBD1 | few | 17 | TRBV18 | TGTGCCAGCTCACCTTCCGGGACAGGGAGCTCCTACAATGAGCAGTTCTTC | CASSPSGTGSSYNEQFF
TRBJ2-7 | TRBD2 | once | 15 | TRBV18 | TGTGCCAGCTCACCACCGGCTAGCGGGACTTACGAGCAGTACTTC | CASSPPASGTYEQYF
TRBJ1-2 | TRBD1 | few | 15 | TRBV2 | TGTGCCAGCACCCCCGGGACAGGGGATAACTATGGCTACACCTTC | CASTPGTGDNYGYTF
TRBJ2-1 | TRBD2 | . | 15 | TRBV5-4 | TGTGCCAGCAGCCCGGGACTAGCGGAACCCAATGAGCAGTTCTTC | CASSPGLAEPNEQFF
TRBJ2-1 | . | . | 11 | TRBV2 | TGTGCCAGCAGGGGGGGGGCAGGGGATTTCTTC | CASRGGAGDFF
TRBJ2-3 | TRBD2 | . | 17 | TRBV5-6 | TGTGCCAGCAGCCTTAGGACTAGCGGGGGGGGCACAGATACGCAGTATTTT | CASSLRTSGGGTDTQYF
TRBJ2-7 | . | . | 12 | TRBV28 | TGTGCCAGCAAGTCTCGGGGTGGCGAGCAGTACTTC | CASKSRGGEQYF
TRBJ1-1 | . | . | 13 | TRBV10-1 | TGCGCCACCCGTCCGGGGATGGACACTGAAGCTTTCTTT | CATRPGMDTEAFF
TRBJ2-1 | TRBD2 | . | 14 | TRBV27 | TGTGCCAGCAGTCTCCTAGCGGCTTACAATGAGCAGTTCTTC | CASSLLAAYNEQFF
TRBJ2-3 | TRBD2 | . | 16 | TRBV11-2 | TGTGCCAGCAGCTCCAGACTAGCGAAGGGAACAGATACGCAGTATTTT | CASSSRLAKGTDTQYF
TRBJ1-2 | . | . | 15 | TRBV5-4 | TGTGCCAGCAGCTTGTTGGTACAGCAGTCCTATGGCTACACCTTC | CASSLLVQQSYGYTF
TRBJ2-5 | TRBD2 | . | 17 | TRBV11-2 | TGTGCCAGCAGCTCGACTAGCGGGAGGTTGCGGGAAGAGACCCAGTACTTC | CASSSTSGRLREETQYF
TRBJ1-6 | . | . | 15 | TRBV15 | TGTGCCACCAGCAGGGGGAGGGGAGGAGATTCACCCCTCCACTTT | CATSRGRGGDSPLHF
TRBJ2-5 | . | once | 14 | TRBV5-1 | TGCGCCAGCAGCTTGGGGACTATCCAAGAGACCCAGTACTTC | CASSLGTIQETQYF
TRBJ2-1 | TRBD2 | few | 15 | TRBV5-1 | TGCGCCAGCAGCTTGGCTAGCGGGGAGTACAATGAGCAGTTCTTC | CASSLASGEYNEQFF
TRBJ2-7 | TRBD1 | . | 14 | TRBV5-1 | TGCGCCAGCAGCAAGGGACAGGGGGACCACGAGCAGTACTTC | CASSKGQGDHEQYF
TRBJ2-5 | TRBD2 | . | 14 | TRBV5-1 | TGCGCCAGCAGCCCGACTAGCGGGGGAGAGACCCAGTACTTC | CASSPTSGGETQYF
TRBJ2-7 | . | . | 16 | TRBV11-3 | TGTGCCAGCAGCCCATTAAAGGGAGCGGCACGGCACGAGCAGTACTTC | CASSPLKGAARHEQYF
TRBJ1-4 | . | . | 15 | TRBV5-1 | TGCGCCAGCACTCGCTTTTTAGGGGCTAATGAAAAACTGTTTTTT | CASTRFLGANEKLFF
TRBJ2-7 | . | few | 16 | TRBV4-2 | TGTGCCAGCAGCCAAGAGGTAATAGGGGCAGGCTACGAGCAGTACTTC | CASSQEVIGAGYEQYF
TRBJ2-1 | . | . | 15 | TRBV5-1 | TGCGCCAGCAGCTTGGCCGCTATAGTCGTCAATGAGCAGTTCTTC | CASSLAAIVVNEQFF
TRBJ2-1 | TRBD1 | . | 15 | TRBV18 | TGTGCCAGCTCACCGGGACAGGGGGGGTACAATGAGCAGTTCTTC | CASSPGQGGYNEQFF
TRBJ2-7 | TRBD2 | . | 16 | TRBV12-5 | TGTGCTAGTGGTTTGGAAGCTAGCGGGAGTTCCTACGAGCAGTACTTC | CASGLEASGSSYEQYF
TRBJ2-1 | . | . | 14 | TRBV30 | TGTGCCTGGTGTACGGCGGGCGCCTACAATGAGCAGTTCTTC | CAWCTAGAYNEQFF
TRBJ2-3 | . | once | 14 | TRBV19 | TGTGCCAGTACTGCGACAGGAAGCACAGATACGCAGTATTTT | CASTATGSTDTQYF
TRBJ2-1 | . | . | 13 | TRBV5-6 | TGTGCCAGCAGCCCGGGAGTCGTCAATGAGCAGTTCTTC | CASSPGVVNEQFF
TRBJ2-5 | . | . | 13 | TRBV6-1 | TGTGCCAGCAAGAAGGGACTTGAGGAGACCCAGTACTTC | CASKKGLEETQYF
TRBJ2-1 | . | . | 15 | TRBV7-9 | TGTGCCAGCAGGCTAGGGACTTTCTTATACAATGAGCAGTTCTTC | CASRLGTFLYNEQFF
TRBJ2-3 | . | . | 15 | TRBV7-3 | TGTGCCAGCAGCTTAGAGGGCTTAATTACAGATACGCAGTATTTT | CASSLEGLITDTQYF
TRBJ1-6 | . | . | 15 | TRBV2 | TGTGCCAGCAGTGAACAGGGATTCTATAATTCACCCCTCCACTTT | CASSEQGFYNSPLHF
TRBJ2-2 | TRBD2 | . | 16 | TRBV7-3 | TGTGCCAGCAGCTTAACACCCGGGACTACCACCGGGGAGCTGTTTTTT | CASSLTPGTTTGELFF
TRBJ1-1 | TRBD1 | . | 14 | TRBV5-1 | TGCGCCAGCCGTCTCAGGGGGCAGGGCACTGAAGCTTTCTTT | CASRLRGQGTEAFF
TRBJ1-2 | . | . | 14 | TRBV15 | TGTGCCACCAGCAGAGATGGGGGCGCGTATGGCTACACCTTC | CATSRDGGAYGYTF
TRBJ2-2 | . | few | 13 | TRBV4-2 | TGTGCCAGCAGCCAAGTGAGCACCGGGGAGCTGTTTTTT | CASSQVSTGELFF
TRBJ1-5 | . | . | 13 | TRBV30 | TGTGCCTGGAGTTCCCAGGGCGGTCAGCCCCAGCATTTT | CAWSSQGGQPQHF
TRBJ2-7 | . | . | 13 | TRBV28 | TGTGCCAGCAGTTTCCGGAGGAGGGACGAGCAGTACTTC | CASSFRRRDEQYF